Presented here are 7 T cell receptor beta chains from one specimen sequenced in a study of tumor and adjacent non-tumor tissue in lung cancer. No cell sorting was done before RNA was extracted from the tissue. TCRbeta libraries were built with three rounds of nested PCR, modified from ARM-PCR. TCRdb re-called the multiplex PCR reads with MiXCR, one entry per CDR3 protein. The top ten clones hold 15% to 20% of a sample with under 150,000 distinct CDR3 sequences, roughly 66% of them seen once. Sequenced: lung tumor tissue. These receptors came from a man between 60 and 70 years old with small cell lung cancer.

In the case of this clonotype: A junction boundary mismatches the germline segment, possibly from a read error. The chain joins TRBV5-4 to TRBJ2-2, with 10 bases that match TRBD2. Germline loops: CDR1 SGHNT, CDR2 YYREEE (reference sequence). CDR3 length: 18 residues. CDR3 loop: CASSSGISSGRYTAELFF. Written as DNA, the CDR3 is TGTGCCAGCAGCTCGGGGATCTCTAGCGGGAGATACACCGCGGAGCTGTTTTTT.

Worth noting for this clonotype: A read error may explain this, as a much larger clone is one base away. The chain joins TRBV29-1 to TRBJ1-1, with TRBD1 as a possible D gene (6 bases). The CDR3 sequence is 13 residues long. Trimming cost V 1 base and J 7 bases, with 13 bases left between them. The germline V gene encodes CDR1 SQVTM and CDR2 ANQGSEA. CDR3 in amino acids: CSVEGIGGIEAFF. CDR3 nucleotides: TGCAGCGTTGAAGGAATCGGGGGCATTGAAGCTTTCTTT.

With regard to this clonotype: Mismatch with germline at one junction end may stem from a read error. The CDR3 DNA reads as TGTGCAAGCAGCCTGCTAGCGGGAGGCGTAGATACGCAGTATTTT. This codes for CASSLLAGGVDTQYF. The chain carries TRBV11-2 and TRBJ2-3, with TRBD2 matching over 11 bases. CDR1 is SGHAT, CDR2 FQNNGV, per germline. This CDR3 has 15 residues.

As concerns this clonotype: A junction end diverges from the germline sequence, so it may reflect a read error. This chain uses TRBV20-1 with TRBJ2-2, with 9 bases identical to TRBD1. The CDR3 is made up of 17 amino acids. CDR1 is DFQATT and CDR2 is SNEGSKA in the germline V gene (reference sequence). The CDR3 here is CSASSVAGQGSTGEMFF. The CDR3 nucleotides read TGCAGTGCTAGTTCCGTTGCGGGACAGGGCAGCACCGGGGAGATGTTTTTT.

A word on this clonotype: A much bigger clone sits one base away, suggesting this may be a read error. This rearrangement joins TRBV20-1 to TRBJ2-1, with TRBD1 as a possible D gene (6 bases). In germline, CDR1 is DFQATT, CDR2 SNEGSKA (reference sequence). CDR3 length: 16 amino acids. Trimming shortened V by 3 bases and J by 9 bases, and 24 bases separated the two germline ends. DNA of the CDR3: TGCAGTGCTAGCCCCCTGGGGGCGGTCCAGGACATTGAGCAGTTCTTC. It yields the protein CSASPLGAVQDIEQFF.

This CDR3 is CASSPLLPTDTQYF. The CDR3 coding sequence is TGTGCCAGCAGTCCACTACTCCCTACAGATACGCAGTATTTT. J is TRBJ2-3 and V is TRBV28; D is ambiguous. V was trimmed by 5 bases and J by 3 bases, leaving 12 bases between them. Germline-derived CDR1 and CDR2 are MDHEN and SYDVKM. This CDR3 has 14 amino acids.

This clonotype was picked up many times. The genes are TRBV12-3 or TRBV12-4 and TRBJ2-7; 8 bases fit TRBD1. This CDR3 is 15 amino acids long. Trimming took 5 bases from V and 2 from J; bases not matched to a gene: 8. This chain's CDR3 is CASSVDRAKPYEQYF. CDR3 sequence (DNA): TGTGCCAGCAGTGTGGACAGGGCAAAGCCCTACGAGCAGTACTTC.